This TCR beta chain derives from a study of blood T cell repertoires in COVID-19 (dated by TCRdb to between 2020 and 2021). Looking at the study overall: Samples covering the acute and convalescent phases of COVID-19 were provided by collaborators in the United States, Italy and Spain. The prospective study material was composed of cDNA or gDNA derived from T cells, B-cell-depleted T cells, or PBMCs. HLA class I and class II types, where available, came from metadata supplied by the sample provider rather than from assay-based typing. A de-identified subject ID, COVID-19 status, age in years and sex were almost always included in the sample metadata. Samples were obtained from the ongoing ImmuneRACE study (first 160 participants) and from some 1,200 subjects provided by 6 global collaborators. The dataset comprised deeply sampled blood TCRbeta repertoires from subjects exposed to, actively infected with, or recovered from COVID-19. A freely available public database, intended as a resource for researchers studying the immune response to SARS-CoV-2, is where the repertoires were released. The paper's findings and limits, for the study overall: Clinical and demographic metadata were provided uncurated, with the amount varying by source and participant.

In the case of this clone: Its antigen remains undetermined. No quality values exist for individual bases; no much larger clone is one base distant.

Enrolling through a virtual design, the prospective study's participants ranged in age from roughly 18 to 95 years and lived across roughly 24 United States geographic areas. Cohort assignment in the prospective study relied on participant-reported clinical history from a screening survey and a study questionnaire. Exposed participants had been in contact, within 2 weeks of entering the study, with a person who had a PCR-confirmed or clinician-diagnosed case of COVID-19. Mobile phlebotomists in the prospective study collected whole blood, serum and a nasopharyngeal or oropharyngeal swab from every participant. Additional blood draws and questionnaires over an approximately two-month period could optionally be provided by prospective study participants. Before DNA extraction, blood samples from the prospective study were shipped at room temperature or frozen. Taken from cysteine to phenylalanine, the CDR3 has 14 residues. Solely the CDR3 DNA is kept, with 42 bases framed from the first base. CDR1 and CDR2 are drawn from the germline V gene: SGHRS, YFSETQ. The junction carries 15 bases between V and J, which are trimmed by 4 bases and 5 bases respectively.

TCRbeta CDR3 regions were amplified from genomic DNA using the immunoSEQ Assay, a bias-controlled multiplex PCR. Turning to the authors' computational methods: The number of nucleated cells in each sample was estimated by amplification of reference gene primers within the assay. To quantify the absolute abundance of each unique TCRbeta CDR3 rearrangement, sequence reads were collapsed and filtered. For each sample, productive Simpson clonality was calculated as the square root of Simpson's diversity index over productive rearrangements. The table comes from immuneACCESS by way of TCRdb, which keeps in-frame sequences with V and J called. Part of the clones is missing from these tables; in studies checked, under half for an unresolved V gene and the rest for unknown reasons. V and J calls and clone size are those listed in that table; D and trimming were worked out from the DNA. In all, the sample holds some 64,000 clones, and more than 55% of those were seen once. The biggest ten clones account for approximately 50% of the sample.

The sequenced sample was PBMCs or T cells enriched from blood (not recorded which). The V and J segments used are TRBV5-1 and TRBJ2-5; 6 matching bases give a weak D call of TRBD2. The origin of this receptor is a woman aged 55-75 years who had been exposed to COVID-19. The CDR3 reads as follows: CASSLGGMSETQYF. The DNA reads TGCGCCAGCAGCCTCGGAGGGATGAGTGAGACCCAGTACTTC.